A selection of T cell receptor beta chains follows, all from one sample in a study of glioma-infiltrating T cells. MiXCR was run by TCRdb on the multiplex PCR reads, yielding one entry per CDR3 protein. The data contain around 130,000 distinct CDR3 sequences, around 25% of them singletons. The sequencing input was glioma tissue, nonneoplastic brain tissue, or PBMCs (not recorded which). These receptors originate from a human donor with low-grade glioma or glioblastoma, undergoing nonglioma brain surgery, or in good health (not recorded which). CDR3s include the opening cysteine and the closing phenylalanine or tryptophan. The D gene is left open where the match is weak. Expanded clones are given a class, and other clones once, few, many or no size at all.

D	V	length	size	J	DNA	CDR3
TRBD1	TRBV2	14	many	TRBJ2-1	TGTGCCAGCAGTGAGGGACAGGGTAGGCATGAGCAGTTCTTC	CASSEGQGRHEQFF
TRBD1	TRBV29-1	13	-	TRBJ1-5	TGCAGCGTTGTTATCGGACAGGGTCAGCCCCAGCATTTT	CSVVIGQGQPQHF
-	TRBV7-9	15	-	TRBJ2-3	TGTGCCAGCAGCGCCCGCTTGGTTGCGACAGATACGCAGTATTTT	CASSARLVATDTQYF
TRBD1	TRBV24-1	19	-	TRBJ2-3	TGTGCCACCAGTGATTTTTCCGAGGCCTGGACAGGGGAAGAAGATACGCAGTATTTT	CATSDFSEAWTGEEDTQYF
-	TRBV7-6	15	few	TRBJ2-1	TGTGCCAGCAGGCTCACAGGGGGGGATTTCAATGAGCAGTTCTTC	CASRLTGGDFNEQFF
TRBD2	TRBV20-1	14	many	TRBJ2-1	TGCAGTGCTGAGCGGGGGGTGGGGTACAATGAGCAGTTCTTC	CSAERGVGYNEQFF
TRBD1	TRBV4-1	17	-	TRBJ2-3	TGCGCCAGCAGCCCCGAAGCGGGACAGGGAGGCACAGATACGCAGTATTTT	CASSPEAGQGGTDTQYF
-	TRBV18	17	-	TRBJ1-6	TGTGCCAGCTCACCACCGTATATGGCAGGGGTGGGTTCACCCCTCCACTTT	CASSPPYMAGVGSPLHF
-	TRBV6-2/TRBV6-3	13	many	TRBJ1-2	TGTGCCAGCAGTTACGAGGGAATTCTCGGCTACACCTTC	CASSYEGILGYTF
-	TRBV6-1	13	many	TRBJ1-1	TGTGCCAGCCGCATCGGCCTGAACACTGAAGCTTTCTTT	CASRIGLNTEAFF
TRBD2	TRBV4-1	16	-	TRBJ2-3	TGCGCCAGCAGCCCCTGGACTAGCGGGGGGTTAGATACGCAGTATTTT	CASSPWTSGGLDTQYF
-	TRBV2	12	-	TRBJ1-5	TGTGCCAGCAAACGGAGCAATCAGCCCCAGCATTTT	CASKRSNQPQHF
TRBD2	TRBV27	19	many	TRBJ2-3	TGTGCCAGCAGTTCAAAAGGACTAGCGGGGGGCGGTAGCACAGATACGCAGTATTTT	CASSSKGLAGGGSTDTQYF
-	TRBV6-1	14	few	TRBJ1-2	TGTGCCAGCAGTGAATATCTGGGAAACTATGGCTACACCTTC	CASSEYLGNYGYTF
-	TRBV4-3	17	once	TRBJ2-1	TGCGCCAGCAGCTTGAGGACGGGGCCCGCCTCCTACAATGAGCAGTTCTTC	CASSLRTGPASYNEQFF
-	TRBV7-6	13	few	TRBJ1-2	TGTGCCAGCAGTTCCTCGGGCTACTATGGCTACACCTTC	CASSSSGYYGYTF
-	TRBV6-1	15	-	TRBJ1-5	TGTGCCAGCAGTGAAAGTCCGGATAGCAATCAGCACCAGCATTTT	CASSESPDSNQHQHF
TRBD1	TRBV27	15	many	TRBJ2-3	TGTGCCAGCAGTTTAGGGACAGGGAGTATAGATACGCAGTATTTT	CASSLGTGSIDTQYF
-	TRBV6-6	17	many	TRBJ2-6	TGTGCCAGCAGTTACCGGTCCAATGCGGCTGGGGCCAACGTCCTGACTTTC	CASSYRSNAAGANVLTF
TRBD2	TRBV24-1	17	-	TRBJ2-2	TGTGCCACCAGTGACGGAGAGCGGGGGGAAATGACCGGGGAGCTGTTTTTT	CATSDGERGEMTGELFF
TRBD1	TRBV29-1	12	few	TRBJ2-5	TGCAGCGCCTTGACAGGGCCGGAGACCCAGTACTTC	CSALTGPETQYF
TRBD2	TRBV12-3/TRBV12-4	16	-	TRBJ2-1	TGTGCCAGCAGTTCCCACGGGACTAGCGGGGGTCATGAGCAGTTCTTC	CASSSHGTSGGHEQFF
-	TRBV29-1	11	many	TRBJ2-1	TGCAGCGTTGAAGCCGGTTCCGAGCAGTTCTTC	CSVEAGSEQFF
TRBD1	TRBV4-1	15	few	TRBJ1-2	TGCGCCAGCAGCCAACCAGGGGGCTCCCCCAATGGCTACACCTTC	CASSQPGGSPNGYTF
TRBD1	TRBV6-1	16	many	TRBJ2-1	TGTGCCAGCAGTCCCGGACAGGGGAGCTCCTACAATGAGCAGTTCTTC	CASSPGQGSSYNEQFF
TRBD1	TRBV6-1	14	many	TRBJ2-2	TGTGCCAGCATTGACAGGGGGAAGGCCGGGGAGCTGTTTTTT	CASIDRGKAGELFF
TRBD1	TRBV10-3	15	-	TRBJ2-4	TGTGCCATCAGTCGGGGACAGGGGGCCGAGAACATTCAGTACTTC	CAISRGQGAENIQYF
-	TRBV11-2	16	few	TRBJ2-1	TGTGCCAGCAGCTTAGCTTATCAGCGACAGGTCAATGAGCAGTTCTTC	CASSLAYQRQVNEQFF
-	TRBV3-1	13	few	TRBJ2-6	TGTGCCAGCAGCCCGCCTGGGGCCAACGTCCTGACTTTC	CASSPPGANVLTF
-	TRBV20-1	13	many	TRBJ1-2	TGCAGTGCTTATGAGACAGCTAACTATGGCTACACCTTC	CSAYETANYGYTF
-	TRBV7-9	13	many	TRBJ1-1	TGTGCCAGCAGCTCCGGAAAGAACACTGAAGCTTTCTTT	CASSSGKNTEAFF